This T cell receptor (beta chain) was obtained from a study of OX40 agonist ivuxolimab in advanced cancers. About the study: Dose-escalation patients had hepatocellular carcinoma, melanoma, renal cell or head and neck cancer. Of the participants, roughly 40% had some prior anti-PD-1, anti-PD-L1 or anti-CTLA-4 therapy, which was allowed. Study-wide results and caveats: Relative to CD4+, CD8+ T cells held more expanded clones on average. With doses of 0.1 to 3.0 mg/kg, CD4+ and CD8+ blood T cells had undergone clonal expansion by week 6.

Clones were sequenced by immunoSEQ multiplex PCR, and TCRdb holds only the in-frame ones, with some missing. The sample has nearly 65,000 clones, about nine tenths seen once. The germline V gene has CDR1 SGHVS and CDR2 FNYEAQ. Trimming shortened V by 4 bases and J by 0 bases, and 12 bases separated the two germline ends. The CDR3 covers 15 residues. This clone was detected a few times. Its specificity is not known. V and J are TRBV7-6 and TRBJ1-1; D perhaps matches TRBD1 (5 bases). This sample comprised CD4+ or CD8+ T cells sorted from blood, obtained in a trial of the OX40 agonist ivuxolimab. The sequence derives from an adult with an advanced solid tumor such as melanoma, head and neck, liver or kidney cancer. In nucleotides, the CDR3 is TGTGCCAGCAGCTACGGACAAGGGATGAACACTGAAGCTTTCTTT. The encoded protein is CASSYGQGMNTEAFF. Complete variable domain (other parts from reference TRBV7-6 and TRBJ1-1): GAGVSQSPRYKVTKRGQDVALRCDPISGHVSLYWYRQALGQGPEFLTYFNYEAQQDKSGLPNDRFSAERPEGSISTLTIQRTEQRDSAMYRCASSYGQGMNTEAFFGQGTRLTVV.